Sequencing of this TCR beta chain was carried out in a study of patients with pleural tuberculosis. This clonotype was detected many times. Via MiXCR, TCRdb re-called the reads, giving one row per CDR3 protein. The sample contains about 30,000 distinct CDR3 sequences, 18% of which appear only once. Germline assignment: CDR1 MNHEY and CDR2 SMNVEV (reference sequence). V shed 0 bases and J shed 8 bases, with 14 bases lying between them. The length of the CDR3 is 15 residues. Sequencing was carried out using peripheral blood. The clonotype comes from a human donor with pleural tuberculosis. The rearrangement uses TRBV27 and TRBJ2-1; no firm D call. CDR3 nucleotides: TGTGCCAGCAGTTTATCAGGGCCCCCTTTGTATGAGCAGTTCTTC. Its protein is CASSLSGPPLYEQFF.